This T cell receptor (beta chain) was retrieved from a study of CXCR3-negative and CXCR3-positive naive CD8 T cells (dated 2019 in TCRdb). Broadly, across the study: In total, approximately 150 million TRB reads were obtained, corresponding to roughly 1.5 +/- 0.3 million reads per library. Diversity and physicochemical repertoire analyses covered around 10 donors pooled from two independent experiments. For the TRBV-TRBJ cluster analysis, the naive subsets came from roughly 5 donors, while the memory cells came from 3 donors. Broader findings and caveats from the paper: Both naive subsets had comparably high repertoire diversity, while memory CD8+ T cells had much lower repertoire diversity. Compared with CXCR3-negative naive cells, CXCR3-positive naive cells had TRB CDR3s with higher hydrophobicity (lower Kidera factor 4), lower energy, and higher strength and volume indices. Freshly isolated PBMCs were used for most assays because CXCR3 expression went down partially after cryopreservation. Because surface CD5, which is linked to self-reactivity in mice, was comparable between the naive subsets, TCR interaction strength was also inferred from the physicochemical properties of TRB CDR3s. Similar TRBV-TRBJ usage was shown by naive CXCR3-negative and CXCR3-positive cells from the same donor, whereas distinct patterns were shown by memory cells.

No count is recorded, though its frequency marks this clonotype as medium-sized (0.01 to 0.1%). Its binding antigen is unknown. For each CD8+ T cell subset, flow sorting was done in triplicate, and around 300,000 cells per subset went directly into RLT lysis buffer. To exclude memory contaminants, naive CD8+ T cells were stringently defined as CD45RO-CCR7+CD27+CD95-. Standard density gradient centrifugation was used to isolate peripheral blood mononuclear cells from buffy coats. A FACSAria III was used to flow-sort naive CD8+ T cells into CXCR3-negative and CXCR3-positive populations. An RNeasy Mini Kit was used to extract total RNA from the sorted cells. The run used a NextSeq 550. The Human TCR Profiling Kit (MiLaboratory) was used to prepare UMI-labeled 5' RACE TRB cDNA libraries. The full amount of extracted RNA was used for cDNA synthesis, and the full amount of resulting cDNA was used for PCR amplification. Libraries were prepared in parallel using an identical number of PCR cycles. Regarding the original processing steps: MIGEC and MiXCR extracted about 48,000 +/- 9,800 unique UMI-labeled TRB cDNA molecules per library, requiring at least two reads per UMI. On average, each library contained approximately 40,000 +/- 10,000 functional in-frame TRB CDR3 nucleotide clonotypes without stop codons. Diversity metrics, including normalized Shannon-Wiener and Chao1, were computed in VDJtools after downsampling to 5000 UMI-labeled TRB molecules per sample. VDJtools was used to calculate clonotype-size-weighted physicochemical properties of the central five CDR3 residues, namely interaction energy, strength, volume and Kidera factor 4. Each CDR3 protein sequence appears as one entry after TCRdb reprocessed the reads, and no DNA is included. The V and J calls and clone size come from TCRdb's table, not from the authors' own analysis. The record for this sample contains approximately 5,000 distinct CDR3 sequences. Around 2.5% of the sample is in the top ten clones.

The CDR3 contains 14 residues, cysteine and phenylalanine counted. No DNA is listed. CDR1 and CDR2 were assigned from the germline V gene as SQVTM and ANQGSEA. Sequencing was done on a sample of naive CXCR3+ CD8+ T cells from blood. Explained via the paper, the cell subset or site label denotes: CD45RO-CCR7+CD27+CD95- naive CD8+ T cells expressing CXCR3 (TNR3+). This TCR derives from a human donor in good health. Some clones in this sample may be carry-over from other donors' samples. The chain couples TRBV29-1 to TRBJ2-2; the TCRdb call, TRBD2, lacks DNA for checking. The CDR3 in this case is CSVVIAENTGELFF.